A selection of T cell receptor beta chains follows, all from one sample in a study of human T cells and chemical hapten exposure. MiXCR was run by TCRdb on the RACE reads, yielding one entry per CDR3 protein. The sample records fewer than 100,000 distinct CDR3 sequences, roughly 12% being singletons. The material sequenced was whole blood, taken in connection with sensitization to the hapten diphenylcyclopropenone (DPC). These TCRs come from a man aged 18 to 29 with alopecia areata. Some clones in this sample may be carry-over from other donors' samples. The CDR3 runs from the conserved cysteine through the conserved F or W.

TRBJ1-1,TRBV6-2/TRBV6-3,CASSFPEFRGDAFF
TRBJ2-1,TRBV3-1,CASSRQDREQFF
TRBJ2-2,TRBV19,CAGRRGNTGELFF
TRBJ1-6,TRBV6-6,CASGRVGHFDSPLHF
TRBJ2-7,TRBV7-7,CASSSRFGGEQYF
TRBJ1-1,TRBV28,CASSSGRLNTEAFF
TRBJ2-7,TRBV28,CASSGTDRRPDEQYF
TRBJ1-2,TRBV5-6,CASSDPKDLYGYTF
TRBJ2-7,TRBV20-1,CSARGAPTNYEQYF
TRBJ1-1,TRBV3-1,CASSQGATNTEAFF
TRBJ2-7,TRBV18,CASSSGTDNFREQYF
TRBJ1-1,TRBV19,CTSHNTEAFF
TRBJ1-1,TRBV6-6,CASSPQRVRANTEAFF
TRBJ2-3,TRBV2,CASSEALRGAYTDTQYF
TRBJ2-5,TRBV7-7,CASSLGGVRQETQYF
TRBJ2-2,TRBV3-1,CASSTQPPTGELFF
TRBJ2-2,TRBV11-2,CASRKIGRPRSSVTGELFF
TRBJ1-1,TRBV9,CASSSDGLWTEAFF
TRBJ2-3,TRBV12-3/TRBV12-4,CASSFRGDTQYF
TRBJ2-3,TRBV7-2,CASSIGLAGGRGTDTQYF
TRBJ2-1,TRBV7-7,CASSLGQDNEQFF
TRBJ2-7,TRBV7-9,CASSDSGTGSYEQYF
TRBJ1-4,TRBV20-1,CSATGDLNEKLFF
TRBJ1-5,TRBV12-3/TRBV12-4,CASSRTGGVRAQHF
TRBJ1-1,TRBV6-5,CASSLVQSTEAFF
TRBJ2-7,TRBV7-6,CASSLITGPTGIYEQYF
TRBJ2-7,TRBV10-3,CAISWDSSYEQYF
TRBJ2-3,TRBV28,CASCSGGVTDTQYF
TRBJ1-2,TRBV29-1,CSVVGETF
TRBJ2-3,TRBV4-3,CASSQETSGGDDTQYF
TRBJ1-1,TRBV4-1,CASRVLGMNTEAFF
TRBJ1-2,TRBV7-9,CASSFGGALSGYTF